This T cell receptor beta chain stems from a study of blood T cell repertoires in COVID-19. Whole-study context: Donors in the United States, Italy and Spain gave samples during acute or convalescent COVID-19.

The CDR3 is 15 residues long. V was pared by 6 bases and J by 0 bases, with 12 bases between. CDR1 is MNHNY, CDR2 SVGAGI, per germline (reference sequence). As processed by the authors: Quantification of nucleated cells was approximated via reference gene primer amplification. Assay used: immunoSEQ multiplex PCR; TCRdb lists only in-frame clones, some missing. The DNA gave D and trimming, while V, J and clone size come from that table. The sample consists of about 63,000 clones, roughly 78% of them appearing once. Sequenced sample: peripheral blood. The gene calls are TRBV6-6 and TRBJ2-1; D unresolved. The origin of this receptor is a human donor in a cohort sampled during active COVID-19. The CDR3 protein is CASRAVSFSYNEQFF. For the CDR3, the DNA is TGTGCCAGCAGGGCCGTAAGTTTCTCCTACAATGAGCAGTTCTTC.